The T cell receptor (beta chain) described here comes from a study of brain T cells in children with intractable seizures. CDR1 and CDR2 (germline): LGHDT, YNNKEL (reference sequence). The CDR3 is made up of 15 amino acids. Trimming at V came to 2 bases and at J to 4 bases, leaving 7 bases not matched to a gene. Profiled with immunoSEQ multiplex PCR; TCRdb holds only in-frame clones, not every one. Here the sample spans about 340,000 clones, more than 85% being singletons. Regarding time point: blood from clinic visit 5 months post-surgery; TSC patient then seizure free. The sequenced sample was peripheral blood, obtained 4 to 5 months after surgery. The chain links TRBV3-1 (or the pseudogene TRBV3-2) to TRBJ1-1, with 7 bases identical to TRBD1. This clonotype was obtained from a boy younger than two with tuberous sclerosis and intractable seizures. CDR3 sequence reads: CASSQFRGRGTEAFF. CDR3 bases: TGTGCCAGCAGCCAATTTAGGGGGCGGGGCACTGAAGCTTTCTTT.